The present T cell receptor (beta chain) was sequenced within a study of blood T cell repertoires in COVID-19. Study information: The samples span acute and convalescent COVID-19 from the United States, Italy and Spain. PBMCs, B-cell-depleted T cells, or T cells were the source of the cDNA or gDNA that made up the material.

A Seattle source enrolled patients during active infection and followed them longitudinally. Study processing details: Using reference gene primer amplification, nucleated cell counts were estimated. Measured with immunoSEQ multiplex PCR; TCRdb has only the in-frame clones, and not every one. V and J calls and clone size are those listed in that table; D and trimming were worked out from the DNA. The table has some 130,000 clones, around 86% seen once; the top ten hold around 10%. The V segment lost 6 bases and the J segment 0 bases; nucleotides outside the gene matches: 5. Germline CDR1 reads SNHLY; CDR2 reads FYNNEI. The length of the CDR3 is 15 residues.

V gene TRBV2 combines with J gene TRBJ2-1, with 7 bases aligning to TRBD1. Input material: peripheral blood. The source is a woman aged 70-85 years with COVID-19, enrolled during active disease. The CDR3 nucleotides read TGTGCCAGCAGACCAGGGGGAAGCTCCTACAATGAGCAGTTCTTC. This sequence encodes CASRPGGSSYNEQFF.